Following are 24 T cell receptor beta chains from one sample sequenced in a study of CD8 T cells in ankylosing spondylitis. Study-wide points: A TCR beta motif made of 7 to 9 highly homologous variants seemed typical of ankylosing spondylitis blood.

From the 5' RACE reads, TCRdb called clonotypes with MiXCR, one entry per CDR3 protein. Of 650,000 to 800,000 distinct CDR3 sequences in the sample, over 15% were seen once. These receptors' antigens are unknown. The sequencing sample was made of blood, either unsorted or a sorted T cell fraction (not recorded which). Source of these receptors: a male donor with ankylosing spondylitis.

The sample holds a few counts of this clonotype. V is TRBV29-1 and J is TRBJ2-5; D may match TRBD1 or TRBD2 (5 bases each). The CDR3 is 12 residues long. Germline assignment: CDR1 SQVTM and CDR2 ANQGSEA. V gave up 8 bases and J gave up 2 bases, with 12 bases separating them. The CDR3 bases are TGCAGCACCGTGTGGGGGCAAGAGACCCAGTACTTC. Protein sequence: CSTVWGQETQYF.

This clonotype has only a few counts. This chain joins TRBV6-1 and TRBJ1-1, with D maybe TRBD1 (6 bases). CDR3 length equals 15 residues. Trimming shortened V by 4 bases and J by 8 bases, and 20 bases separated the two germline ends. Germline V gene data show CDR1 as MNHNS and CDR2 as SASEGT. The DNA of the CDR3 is TGTGCCAGCAGTGTTAACCGGGACAAGGGCCTAGAAGCTTTCTTT. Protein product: CASSVNRDKGLEAFF.

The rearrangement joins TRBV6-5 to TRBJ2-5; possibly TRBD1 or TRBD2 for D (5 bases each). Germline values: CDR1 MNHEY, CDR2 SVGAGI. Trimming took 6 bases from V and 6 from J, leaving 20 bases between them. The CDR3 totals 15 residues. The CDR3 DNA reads TGTGCCAGCAGCTCCCTCGAGAGGGGAATTAAGACCCAGTACTTC. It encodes CASSSLERGIKTQYF.

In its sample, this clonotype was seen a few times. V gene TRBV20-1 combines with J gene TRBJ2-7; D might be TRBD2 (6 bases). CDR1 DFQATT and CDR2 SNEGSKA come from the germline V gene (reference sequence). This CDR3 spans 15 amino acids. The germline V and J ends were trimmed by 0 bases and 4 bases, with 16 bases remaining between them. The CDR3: CSARDWASGRYEQYF. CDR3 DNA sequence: TGCAGTGCTAGAGATTGGGCTAGTGGGAGGTACGAGCAGTACTTC.

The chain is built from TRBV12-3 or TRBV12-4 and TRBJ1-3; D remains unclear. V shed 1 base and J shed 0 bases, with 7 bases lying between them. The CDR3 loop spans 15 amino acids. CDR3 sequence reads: CASSLGESSGNTIYF. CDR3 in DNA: TGTGCCAGCAGTTTAGGGGAATCCTCTGGAAACACCATATATTTT.

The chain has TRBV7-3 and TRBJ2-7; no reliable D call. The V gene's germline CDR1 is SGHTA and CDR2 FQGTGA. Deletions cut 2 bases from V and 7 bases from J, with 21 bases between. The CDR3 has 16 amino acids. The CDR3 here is CASSLRLDTFLLEQYF. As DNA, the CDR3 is TGTGCCAGCAGCTTACGGCTAGACACCTTCCTCTTAGAGCAGTACTTC. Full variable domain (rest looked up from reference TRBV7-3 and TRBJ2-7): GAGVSQTPSNKVTEKGKYVELRCDPISGHTALYWYRQSLGQGPEFLIYFQGTGAADDSGLPNDRFFAVRPEGSVSTLKIQRTERGDSAVYLCASSLRLDTFLLEQYFGPGTRLTVT.

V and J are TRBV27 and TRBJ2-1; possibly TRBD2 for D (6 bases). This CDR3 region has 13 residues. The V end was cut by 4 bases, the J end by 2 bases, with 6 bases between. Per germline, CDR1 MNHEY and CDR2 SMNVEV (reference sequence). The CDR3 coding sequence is TGTGCCAGCAGTTGGGGGGCCTACAATGAGCAGTTCTTC. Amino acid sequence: CASSWGAYNEQFF.

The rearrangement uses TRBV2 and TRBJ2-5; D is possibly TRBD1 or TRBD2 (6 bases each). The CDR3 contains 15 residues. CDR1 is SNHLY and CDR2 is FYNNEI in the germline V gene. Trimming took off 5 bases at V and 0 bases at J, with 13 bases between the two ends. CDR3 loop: CASSRDGGYQETQYF. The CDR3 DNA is TGTGCCAGCAGTCGTGACGGGGGCTACCAAGAGACCCAGTACTTC. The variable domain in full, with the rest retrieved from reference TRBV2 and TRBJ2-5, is EPEVTQTPSHQVTQMGQEVILRCVPISNHLYFYWYRQILGQKVEFLVSFYNNEISEKSEIFDDQFSVERPDGSNFTLKIRSTKLEDSAMYFCASSRDGGYQETQYFGPGTRLLVL.

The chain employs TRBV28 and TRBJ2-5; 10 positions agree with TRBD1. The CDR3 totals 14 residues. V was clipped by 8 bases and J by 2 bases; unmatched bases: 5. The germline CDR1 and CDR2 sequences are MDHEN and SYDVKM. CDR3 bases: TGTGCCAGCGGGATGGACAGGGGGCAAGAGACCCAGTACTTC. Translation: CASGMDRGQETQYF.

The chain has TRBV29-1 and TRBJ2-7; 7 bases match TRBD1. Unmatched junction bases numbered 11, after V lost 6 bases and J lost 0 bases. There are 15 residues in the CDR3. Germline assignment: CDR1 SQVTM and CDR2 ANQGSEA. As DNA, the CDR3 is TGCAGCGTCTCAGACACAGGGGCATCCTCCTACGAGCAGTACTTC. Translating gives CSVSDTGASSYEQYF.

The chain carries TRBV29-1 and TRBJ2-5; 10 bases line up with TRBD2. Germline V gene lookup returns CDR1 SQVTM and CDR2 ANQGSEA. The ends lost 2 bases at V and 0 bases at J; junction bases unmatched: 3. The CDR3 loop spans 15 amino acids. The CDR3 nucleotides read TGCAGCGTTGAATGGCTAGCGGGGGACCAAGAGACCCAGTACTTC. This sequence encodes CSVEWLAGDQETQYF.

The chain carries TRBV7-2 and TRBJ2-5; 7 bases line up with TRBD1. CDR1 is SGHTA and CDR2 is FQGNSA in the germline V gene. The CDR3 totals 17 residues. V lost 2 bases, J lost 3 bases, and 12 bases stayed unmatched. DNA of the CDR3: TGTGCCAGCAGCTTACGGACAGGTACCTACGAAGAAGAGACCCAGTACTTC. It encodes CASSLRTGTYEEETQYF.

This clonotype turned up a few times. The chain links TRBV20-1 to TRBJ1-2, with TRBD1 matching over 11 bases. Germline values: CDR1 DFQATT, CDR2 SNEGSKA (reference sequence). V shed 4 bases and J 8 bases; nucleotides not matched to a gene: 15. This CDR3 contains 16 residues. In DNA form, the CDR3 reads TGCAGTGCTACTATACCCGGGACAGGGGGTGTTTGGGGCTACACCTTC. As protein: CSATIPGTGGVWGYTF.

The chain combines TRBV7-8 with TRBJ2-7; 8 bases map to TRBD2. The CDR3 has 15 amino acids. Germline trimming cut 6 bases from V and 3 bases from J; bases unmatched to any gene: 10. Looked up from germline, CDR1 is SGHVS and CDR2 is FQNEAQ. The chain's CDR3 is CASSPPNSGGYEQYF. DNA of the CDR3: TGTGCCAGCAGTCCCCCGAACAGCGGGGGCTACGAGCAGTACTTC.

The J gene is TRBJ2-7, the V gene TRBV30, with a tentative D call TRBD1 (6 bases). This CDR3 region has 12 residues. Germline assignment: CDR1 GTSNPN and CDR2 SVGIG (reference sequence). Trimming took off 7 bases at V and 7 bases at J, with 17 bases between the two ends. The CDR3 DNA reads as TGTGCCTTTAAACCGGGACAAAAAGAGCAGTACTTC. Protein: CAFKPGQKEQYF.

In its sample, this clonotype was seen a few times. CDR3 residues: CASTPRGGNEKLFF. As DNA, the CDR3 is TGTGCCAGCACCCCCCGGGGTGGAAATGAAAAACTGTTTTTT. V is TRBV6-1 and J is TRBJ1-4; D unresolved. Trimming pared 7 bases from V and 5 bases from J, leaving 14 bases between. From germline, CDR1 is MNHNS and CDR2 SASEGT. This CDR3 contains 14 residues.

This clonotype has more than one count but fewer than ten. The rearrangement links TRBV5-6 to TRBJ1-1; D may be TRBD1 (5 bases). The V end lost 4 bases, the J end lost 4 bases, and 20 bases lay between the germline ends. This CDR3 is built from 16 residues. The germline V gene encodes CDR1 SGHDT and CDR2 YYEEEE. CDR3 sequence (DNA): TGTGCCAGCAGCCCGGACGCAGGGTATCGGACCACTGAAGCTTTCTTT. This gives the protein CASSPDAGYRTTEAFF. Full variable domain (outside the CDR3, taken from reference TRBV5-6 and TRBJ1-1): DAGVTQSPTHLIKTRGQQVTLRCSPKSGHDTVSWYQQALGQGPQFIFQYYEEEERQRGNFPDRFSGHQFPNYSSELNVNALLLGDSALYLCASSPDAGYRTTEAFFGQGTRLTVV.

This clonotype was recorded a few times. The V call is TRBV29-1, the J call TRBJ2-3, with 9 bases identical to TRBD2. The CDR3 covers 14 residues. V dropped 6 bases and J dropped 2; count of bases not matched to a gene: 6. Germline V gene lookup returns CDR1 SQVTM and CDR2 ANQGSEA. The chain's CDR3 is CSVSGGLNTDTQYF. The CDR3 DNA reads TGCAGCGTCAGCGGGGGGCTTAACACAGATACGCAGTATTTT.

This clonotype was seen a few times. The CDR3 DNA reads TGCGCCAGCGCAGAGGCTAGCGGGGGGAACAATGAGCAGTTCTTC. Translating it yields CASAEASGGNNEQFF. The V call is TRBV5-1, the J call TRBJ2-1; TRBD2 agrees at 11 bases. Trimming took 7 bases from V and 5 from J; bases not matched to a gene: 8. The CDR3 loop spans 15 amino acids. Germline CDR1 reads SGHRS; CDR2 reads YFSETQ. Full variable domain (outside the CDR3, taken from reference TRBV5-1 and TRBJ2-1): KAGVTQTPRYLIKTRGQQVTLSCSPISGHRSVSWYQQTPGQGLQFLFEYFSETQRNKGNFPGRFSGRQFSNSRSEMNVSTLELGDSALYLCASAEASGGNNEQFFGPGTRLTVL.

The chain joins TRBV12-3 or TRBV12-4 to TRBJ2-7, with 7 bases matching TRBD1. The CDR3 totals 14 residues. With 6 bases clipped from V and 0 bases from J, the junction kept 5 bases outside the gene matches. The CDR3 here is CASSGTASSYEQYF. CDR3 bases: TGTGCCAGCAGCGGGACAGCTAGCTCCTACGAGCAGTACTTC.

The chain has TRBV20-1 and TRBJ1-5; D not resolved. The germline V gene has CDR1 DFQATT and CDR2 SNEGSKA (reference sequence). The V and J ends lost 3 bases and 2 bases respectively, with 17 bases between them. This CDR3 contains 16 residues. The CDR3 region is CSARGLIGLGNQPQHF. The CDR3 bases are TGCAGTGCTAGGGGGTTAATAGGGCTAGGCAATCAGCCCCAGCATTTT.

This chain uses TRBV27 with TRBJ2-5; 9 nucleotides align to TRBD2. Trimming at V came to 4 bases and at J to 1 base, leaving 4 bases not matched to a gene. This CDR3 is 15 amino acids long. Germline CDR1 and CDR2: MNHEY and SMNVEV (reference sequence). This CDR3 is CASSSSGDSQETQYF. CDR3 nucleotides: TGTGCCAGCAGTTCTAGCGGGGACTCCCAAGAGACCCAGTACTTC.

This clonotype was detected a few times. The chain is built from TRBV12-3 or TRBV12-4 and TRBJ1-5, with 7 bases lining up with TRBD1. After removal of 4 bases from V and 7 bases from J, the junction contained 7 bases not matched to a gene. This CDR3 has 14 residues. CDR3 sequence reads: CASSSQGMLQPQHF. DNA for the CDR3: TGTGCCAGCAGTTCACAGGGGATGTTACAGCCCCAGCATTTT.

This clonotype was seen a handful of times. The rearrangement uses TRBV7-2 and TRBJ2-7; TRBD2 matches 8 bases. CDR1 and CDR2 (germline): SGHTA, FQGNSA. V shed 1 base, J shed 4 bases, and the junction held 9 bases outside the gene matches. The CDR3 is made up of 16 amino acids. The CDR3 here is CASSLESSGPFYEQYF. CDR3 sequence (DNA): TGTGCCAGCAGCTTAGAGTCTAGCGGGCCCTTTTACGAGCAGTACTTC.